Below are 14 T cell receptor beta chains sequenced from a single sample in a study of human CD8 memory T cell subsets. The TCR beta sequencing libraries came from UMI-labeled 5' RACE. Each CDR3 protein gets one entry in TCRdb, which reprocessed the 5' RACE reads and gives no DNA. This repertoire includes several thousand distinct CDR3 sequences. Material: CD8+ T cells from PBMCs. All receptors derive from a human donor in good health.

The chain is built from TRBV5-6 and TRBJ2-3; TCRdb names TRBD1, which stays unverified in the absence of DNA. Germline V gene lookup returns CDR1 SGHDT and CDR2 YYEEEE. The CDR3 runs 16 residues. The CDR3 is CASSLAAGASTDTQYF.

This clonotype shows up as medium-sized by frequency. The chain carries TRBV4-1 and TRBJ2-7. Germline CDR1 MGHRA, CDR2 YSYEKL. This CDR3 has 11 residues. CDR3 protein: CASSQDNEQYF.

Measured by frequency, this clonotype is medium-sized. The chain joins TRBV28 to TRBJ2-7; without DNA, the TCRdb call of TRBD2 cannot be checked. The CDR3 runs to 14 residues. Germline CDR1 is MDHEN and CDR2 is SYDVKM. CDR3 residues: CASSLSGPVYEQYF.

The gene calls are TRBV12-3 or TRBV12-4 and TRBJ2-1; TCRdb designates TRBD2, a call that cannot be tested without DNA. CDR3 length: 16 amino acids. Here the CDR3 reads CASSPQRAGGPGEQFF.

This clonotype is labeled medium-sized based on frequency. The chain recombines TRBV6-2 or TRBV6-3 with TRBJ1-5. Germline CDR1 MNHEY, CDR2 SVGEGT. This CDR3 comprises 13 residues. This chain's CDR3 is CASSLMGTQPQHF.

CDR3 sequence: CSATTGLNPHEQYF. J is TRBJ2-7 and V is TRBV20-1; TCRdb selects TRBD1, and the lack of DNA leaves this call unchecked. Germline lookup yields CDR1 DFQATT and CDR2 SNEGSKA (reference sequence). The CDR3 extends over 14 amino acids.

The genes are TRBV6-6 and TRBJ2-1; the D call from TCRdb, TRBD1, cannot be confirmed without DNA. The CDR3 runs 13 residues. The V gene's germline CDR1 is MNHNY and CDR2 SVGAGI (reference sequence). This chain's CDR3 is CASSIQGYNEQFF.

The V call is TRBV4-1, the J call TRBJ1-1. The CDR3 covers 14 residues. Germline loops: CDR1 MGHRA, CDR2 YSYEKL. CDR3 loop: CASSHGRWGTEAFF.

The chain couples TRBV10-3 to TRBJ2-3; the D call of TRBD2 rests on TCRdb alone, since no DNA is present to check it. CDR3 length: 19 residues. Germline V gene data show CDR1 as ENHRY and CDR2 as SYGVKD. Here the CDR3 reads CAISEPLRGLAEYTDTQYF.

By frequency, this clonotype is medium-sized. The rearrangement links TRBV2 to TRBJ2-3; TCRdb selects TRBD1, and the lack of DNA leaves this call unchecked. CDR3 length: 16 residues. Per the germline V gene, CDR1 is SNHLY and CDR2 is FYNNEI. The CDR3 region is CASRDHRGRTTDTQYF.

This clonotype registers medium-sized by frequency. The chain recombines TRBV28 with TRBJ2-7; TCRdb reports TRBD1, a call that lacks DNA to check it against. Per germline, CDR1 MDHEN and CDR2 SYDVKM. The CDR3 contains 16 residues. The CDR3 protein is CASSLVEGQGASEQYF.

According to its frequency, this clonotype is medium-sized (0.01 to 0.1%). V and J are TRBV29-1 and TRBJ1-2. The CDR3 is 13 residues long. Germline-derived CDR1 and CDR2 are SQVTM and ANQGSEA. CDR3 sequence: CSVEVGNNYGYTF.

This clonotype is medium-sized by frequency. The V gene is TRBV24-1, the J gene TRBJ2-3; TCRdb outputs TRBD1, but without DNA this stays unchecked. The germline gives CDR1 KGHDR, CDR2 SFDVKD. CDR3 length: 16 residues. CDR3 loop: CATSDLDRGHADTQYF.

The gene calls are TRBV4-2 and TRBJ2-1. The CDR3 has 15 amino acids. The germline CDR1 and CDR2 sequences are LGHNA and YNFKEQ. The CDR3 loop is CASSQANGLYNEQFF.